A selection of T cell receptor beta chains follows, all from one sample in a study of control samples from healthy donors and cancer patients. Only in-frame clones appear in the TCRdb table, and some are missing; sequencing was by immunoSEQ multiplex PCR. Among about 130,000 clones, around 92% were seen once, and the ten largest hold 2% to 2.5%. Sequencing was carried out using blood. All receptors come from a woman in her fifties or sixties in good health. CDR3s include the opening cysteine and the closing phenylalanine or tryptophan. D genes are given only for firm matches. Rows give clone size only sometimes, using once, few, many, or a class for an expanded clone.

abundance | len | j_gene | d_gene | v_gene | CDR3nt | CDR3aa
few | 16 | TRBJ1-2 | NA | TRBV4-1 | TGCGCCAGCAGCCAAGCCCCTAACGAGATAGGTTATGGCTACACCTTC | CASSQAPNEIGYGYTF
NA | 15 | TRBJ1-1 | NA | TRBV28 | TGTGCCAGCAGTTCTCCTTGGGACGGGAACACTGAAGCTTTCTTT | CASSSPWDGNTEAFF
NA | 13 | TRBJ2-7 | NA | TRBV19 | TGTGCCATTTCCGGAGCCTTCACCTACGAGCAGTACTTC | CAISGAFTYEQYF
NA | 15 | TRBJ1-1 | TRBD1 | TRBV11-2 | TGTGCCAGCAGCTTAGAGGGACAGTGGAACACTGAAGCTTTCTTT | CASSLEGQWNTEAFF
few | 17 | TRBJ2-3 | NA | TRBV11-2 | TGTGCCAGCAGCTTTGACAGCGGTTTTGGGGGCACAGATACGCAGTATTTT | CASSFDSGFGGTDTQYF
NA | 16 | TRBJ1-3 | TRBD1 | TRBV5-1 | TGCGCCAGCAGCTCTCGCACAGGGGGGGCGGGAAACACCATATATTTT | CASSSRTGGAGNTIYF
NA | 15 | TRBJ2-1 | TRBD2 | TRBV5-1 | TGCGCCAGCACCTGGATGAGCGGGGCTTTAAATGAGCAGTTCTTC | CASTWMSGALNEQFF
NA | 15 | TRBJ1-1 | TRBD1 | TRBV3-1/TRBV3-2 | TGTGCCAGCAGCCCCTGGGACAGGCCACTCACTGAAGCTTTCTTT | CASSPWDRPLTEAFF
NA | 13 | TRBJ2-5 | NA | TRBV18 | TGTGCCAGCTCAATTCAGGGACGAGAGACCCAGTACTTC | CASSIQGRETQYF
NA | 14 | TRBJ1-1 | NA | TRBV2 | TGTGCCAGCAGTGCCCAAGAGGGGCTCACTGAAGCTTTCTTT | CASSAQEGLTEAFF
NA | 11 | TRBJ2-7 | NA | TRBV6-1 | TGTGCCAGCAGTGAATACTACGAGCAGTACTTC | CASSEYYEQYF
NA | 17 | TRBJ1-3 | NA | TRBV3-1/TRBV3-2 | TGTGCCAGCAGCCATTTTCCCCAAGTGGGCTCTGGAAACACCATATATTTT | CASSHFPQVGSGNTIYF
NA | 16 | TRBJ1-2 | TRBD1 | TRBV7-2 | TGTGCCAGCAGCTCCGTTCCGGGCAGGGGGCTCGAGGGCTACACCTTC | CASSSVPGRGLEGYTF
NA | 15 | TRBJ1-1 | NA | TRBV5-6 | TGTGCCAGCAGCCTAGGTAAAGGGGCCCTCACTGAAGCTTTCTTT | CASSLGKGALTEAFF
once | 14 | TRBJ2-2 | NA | TRBV2 | TGTGCCAGCAGCCGCTCTCTTAACACCGGGGAGCTGTTTTTT | CASSRSLNTGELFF
NA | 14 | TRBJ1-1 | NA | TRBV5-4 | TGTGCCAGCAGCTTAAGACAGATGAACACTGAAGCTTTCTTT | CASSLRQMNTEAFF
NA | 14 | TRBJ2-1 | NA | TRBV19 | TGTGCCAGTAGTTTTCGAACGTCGTCGGGTGAGCAGTTCTTC | CASSFRTSSGEQFF
NA | 15 | TRBJ1-2 | NA | TRBV7-9 | TGTGCCAGCAGCTTAGCAGGCAGGGTGAACTATGGCTACACCTTC | CASSLAGRVNYGYTF
once | 11 | TRBJ2-7 | NA | TRBV29-1 | TGCGGGGGGAGGACCTCCTACGAGCAGTACTTC | CGGRTSYEQYF
NA | 15 | TRBJ2-1 | TRBD2 | TRBV10-1 | TGCGCCAGCACCCCGGGGACTAGCGGAAACAATGAGCAGTTCTTC | CASTPGTSGNNEQFF
NA | 16 | TRBJ2-5 | TRBD2 | TRBV18 | TGTGCCAGCTCACCACAAAGCGGGAGGGCCCAAGAGACCCAGTACTTC | CASSPQSGRAQETQYF
NA | 16 | TRBJ1-1 | NA | TRBV19 | TGTGCCAGTACCCCCAGGGGTAATATTGGGGGGGCTGAAGCTTTCTTT | CASTPRGNIGGAEAFF
few | 11 | TRBJ1-2 | NA | TRBV28 | TGTGCCAGCAGTTACCTCTATGGCTACACCTTC | CASSYLYGYTF
NA | 11 | TRBJ2-7 | NA | TRBV6-2/TRBV6-3 | TGTGCCAGCAGTTCCTACTACGAGCAGTACTTC | CASSSYYEQYF
NA | 14 | TRBJ1-1 | NA | TRBV28 | TGTGCCAGCAGTTTAAGGTACAGTAACACTGAAGCTTTCTTT | CASSLRYSNTEAFF
NA | 15 | TRBJ2-7 | TRBD2 | TRBV7-2 | TGTGCCAGCAGCTTAATACTAGCGGGAGGCTACGAGCAGTACTTC | CASSLILAGGYEQYF
NA | 13 | TRBJ2-5 | NA | TRBV12-3/TRBV12-4 | TGTGCCAGCAGTTTGAACAGGGCGGAGACCCAGTACTTC | CASSLNRAETQYF
NA | 11 | TRBJ1-2 | NA | TRBV6-4 | TGTGCCAGCAGTGACAACTATGGCTACACCTTC | CASSDNYGYTF
NA | 15 | TRBJ2-2 | NA | TRBV28 | TGTGCCAGCAGTTTGTGGGACCGAAACACCGGGGAGCTGTTTTTT | CASSLWDRNTGELFF
NA | 13 | TRBJ2-1 | NA | TRBV6-5 | TGTGCCAGCAGTTATAGAGGGGTTGGTGAGCAGTTCTTC | CASSYRGVGEQFF
NA | 10 | TRBJ2-1 | NA | TRBV19 | TGTGCCAGTGGAGGACAGAAGCAGTTCTTC | CASGGQKQFF
NA | 13 | TRBJ1-1 | TRBD1 | TRBV5-1 | TGCGCCAGTACCGACAGGGGGCAGGGTGAAGCTTTCTTT | CASTDRGQGEAFF
NA | 16 | TRBJ1-4 | TRBD1 | TRBV25-1 | TGTGCCAGCAGTGAGGGGACAGGGGGAACTAATGAAAAACTGTTTTTT | CASSEGTGGTNEKLFF
NA | 16 | TRBJ2-7 | TRBD1 | TRBV27 | TGTGCCAGCAGCCTAGGACCGGGACAGGGTATCCACGAGCAGTACTTC | CASSLGPGQGIHEQYF
NA | 13 | TRBJ1-1 | TRBD1 | TRBV27 | TGTGCCAGCAGCCTTATTGGGACAGGAGAAGCTTTCTTT | CASSLIGTGEAFF
NA | 13 | TRBJ1-2 | TRBD1 | TRBV19 | TGTGCCAGTAGTCCACCGGACAGGGACGGCTACACCTTC | CASSPPDRDGYTF
NA | 18 | TRBJ2-6 | TRBD1 | TRBV6-1 | TGTGCCAGCAGTGCCCCAGACAGGGACCTATCTGGGGCCAACGTCCTGACTTTC | CASSAPDRDLSGANVLTF
NA | 12 | TRBJ1-1 | NA | TRBV6-5 | TGTGCCAGCAAGACAAGGAACACTGAAGCTTTCTTT | CASKTRNTEAFF
NA | 13 | TRBJ1-1 | NA | TRBV28 | TGTGCCAGCAGCCCATATTTAGACACTGAAGCTTTCTTT | CASSPYLDTEAFF
NA | 14 | TRBJ2-5 | TRBD2 | TRBV11-1 | TGTGCCAGCAGCTGGACTAGCGGGAGTGAGACCCAGTACTTC | CASSWTSGSETQYF
NA | 13 | TRBJ1-1 | NA | TRBV28 | TGTGCCAGCATCCGGGGTGGGGACACTGAAGCTTTCTTT | CASIRGGDTEAFF
NA | 14 | TRBJ1-2 | TRBD1 | TRBV6-2/TRBV6-3 | TGTGCCAGCAGTTACTCGACAGGGGGCTATGGCTACACCTTC | CASSYSTGGYGYTF
NA | 15 | TRBJ2-3 | TRBD1 | TRBV24-1 | TGTGCCACCAGTGACCCGGGACAGAACACAGATACGCAGTATTTT | CATSDPGQNTDTQYF
NA | 13 | TRBJ1-1 | NA | TRBV11-1 | TGTGCCAGCAGCTCTAGGACTGGCACTGAAGCTTTCTTT | CASSSRTGTEAFF
NA | 16 | TRBJ2-3 | TRBD2 | TRBV4-2 | TGTGCCAGCAGCCCTGAACGGGGGGGGCCGACAGATACGCAGTATTTT | CASSPERGGPTDTQYF
NA | 15 | TRBJ2-7 | TRBD2 | TRBV27 | TGTGCCAGCAGTTCCCAAGCGGGAAGGATCTCCGAGCAGTACTTC | CASSSQAGRISEQYF
once | 15 | TRBJ1-2 | NA | TRBV28 | TGTGCCAGCAGTTTAATGACGGCCGTAGGATATGGCTACACCTTC | CASSLMTAVGYGYTF
NA | 14 | TRBJ1-5 | NA | TRBV28 | TGTGCCAGCAATTCAGAGATATTCAATCAGCCCCAGCATTTT | CASNSEIFNQPQHF
NA | 15 | TRBJ2-5 | NA | TRBV9 | TGTGCCAGCACCCTGGGCCAGGGGCCAACGGGGACCCAGTACTTC | CASTLGQGPTGTQYF
NA | 16 | TRBJ2-2 | NA | TRBV5-1 | TGCGCCAGCAGCGTACAACCGGGGCTATACACCGGGGAGCTGTTTTTT | CASSVQPGLYTGELFF
NA | 16 | TRBJ2-5 | NA | TRBV5-1 | TGCGCCAGCAGCTTGAATAGAGACAGCCTCCAAGAGACCCAGTACTTC | CASSLNRDSLQETQYF